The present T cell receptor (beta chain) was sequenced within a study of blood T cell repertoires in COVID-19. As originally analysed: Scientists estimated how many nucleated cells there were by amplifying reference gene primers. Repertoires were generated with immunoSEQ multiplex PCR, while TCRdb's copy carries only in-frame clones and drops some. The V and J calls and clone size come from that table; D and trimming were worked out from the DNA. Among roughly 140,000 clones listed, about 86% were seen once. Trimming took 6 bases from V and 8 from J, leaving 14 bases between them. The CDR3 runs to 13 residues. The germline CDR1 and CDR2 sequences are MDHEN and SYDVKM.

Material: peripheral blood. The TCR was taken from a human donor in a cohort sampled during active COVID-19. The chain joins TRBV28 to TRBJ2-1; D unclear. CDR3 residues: CASSQSPRDEQFF. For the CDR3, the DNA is TGTGCCAGCAGCCAGTCCCCCCGGGATGAGCAGTTCTTC.